A single sample gave rise to the 18 T cell receptor beta chains below, sequenced in a study of control samples from healthy donors and cancer patients. Repertoires were generated with immunoSEQ multiplex PCR, while TCRdb's copy carries only in-frame clones and drops some. The sample lists about 92,000 clones, approximately 82% seen once, with approximately 9.4% in the top ten. Specimen: blood. These receptors came from a woman in her fifties or sixties in good health.

With respect to this clone: Other DNA sequences in this sample translate to the same CDR3. The chain employs TRBV5-1 and TRBJ1-2; TRBD1 might be the D (5 bases). Deletions cut 0 bases from V and 0 bases from J, with 6 bases between. The CDR3 length is 14 residues. CDR1 and CDR2 from the germline V gene are SGHRS and YFSETQ. The CDR3, as DNA: TGCGCCAGCAGCTTGGGGGGACCTAACTATGGCTACACCTTC. This codes for CASSLGGPNYGYTF.

A note on this clone: The sample has other DNA sequences that encode this CDR3 too. The chain carries TRBV5-1 and TRBJ2-5, with 8 positions matching TRBD1. Per germline, CDR1 SGHRS and CDR2 YFSETQ. With V trimmed by 4 bases and J by 5 bases, 7 bases remained unmatched. CDR3 length: 14 residues. CDR3 residues: CASSTGQGRETQYF. As DNA, the CDR3 is TGCGCCAGCAGCACCGGACAGGGTCGGGAGACCCAGTACTTC. The full variable domain, with the rest looked up from reference TRBV5-1 and TRBJ2-5, is KAGVTQTPRYLIKTRGQQVTLSCSPISGHRSVSWYQQTPGQGLQFLFEYFSETQRNKGNFPGRFSGRQFSNSRSEMNVSTLELGDSALYLCASSTGQGRETQYFGPGTRLLVL.

The V and J genes are TRBV28 and TRBJ1-6; D call uncertain. The CDR3 loop spans 16 amino acids. Trimming took 5 bases from V and 2 from J, leaving 13 bases between them. The V gene's germline CDR1 is MDHEN and CDR2 SYDVKM. This chain's CDR3 is CASSRLGSAYNSPLHF. CDR3 in DNA: TGTGCCAGCAGTAGATTGGGAAGCGCCTATAATTCACCCCTCCACTTT.

This clone has more than one count but fewer than ten. V and J are TRBV5-1 and TRBJ2-4; 9 bases map to TRBD1. The CDR3 spans 15 residues. V dropped 0 bases and J dropped 7; count of bases not matched to a gene: 5. Germline lookup yields CDR1 SGHRS and CDR2 YFSETQ. The CDR3 DNA is TGCGCCAGCAGCTTGGGGGACAGGGAAGTGAACATTCAGTACTTC. Amino acids: CASSLGDREVNIQYF.

This clone was counted only a few times. V and J are TRBV5-1 and TRBJ1-2; 8 nucleotides agree with TRBD1. J lost 6 bases, V lost 1 base, and 2 bases had no gene match. CDR1 is SGHRS, CDR2 YFSETQ, per germline. The length of the CDR3 is 13 residues. CDR3 sequence: CASSLQTGDGYTF. Written as DNA, the CDR3 is TGCGCCAGCAGCTTGCAGACAGGGGATGGCTACACCTTC.

The table lists this clone with a few counts. This chain connects TRBV21-1 to TRBJ1-5; the table's D call, TRBD1, has no DNA check behind it. TRBV21-1 is a pseudogene segment. The CDR3 covers 14 residues. The CDR3 loop is CASSKVTDLWPQHF. DNA of the CDR3: TGTGCCAGCAGCAAGGTGACAGACCTTTGGCCCCAGCATTTT.

As regards this clone: The junction differs from germline at one of its ends, possibly a read error. Other DNA sequences of this sample code for an identical CDR3. V gene TRBV7-2 combines with J gene TRBJ2-1; 11 bases line up with TRBD1. The CDR3 consists of 16 residues. CDR1 and CDR2 (germline): SGHTA, FQGNSA. The DNA of the CDR3 is TGTGCCAGCAGCCCCCGGACAGGGGGCTCCTACAATGAACAGTTCTTC. Translated: CASSPRTGGSYNEQFF. Full variable domain (outside the CDR3, taken from reference TRBV7-2 and TRBJ2-1): GAGVSQSPSNKVTEKGKDVELRCDPISGHTALYWYRQSLGQGLEFLIYFQGNSAPDKSGLPSDRFSAERTGGSVSTLTIQRTQQEDSAVYLCASSPRTGGSYNEQFFGPGTRLTVL.

This chain uses TRBV24-1 with TRBJ2-1, with D uncertain. V was pared by 5 bases and J by 4 bases, with 8 bases between. There are 13 residues in the CDR3. Per the germline V gene, CDR1 is KGHDR and CDR2 is SFDVKD. The CDR3 loop reads CATSVATYNEQFF. The DNA of the CDR3 is TGTGCCACCAGTGTTGCTACGTACAATGAGCAGTTCTTC.

The rearrangement joins TRBV27 to TRBJ1-5, with D unresolved. Germline CDR1 reads MNHEY; CDR2 reads SMNVEV (reference sequence). The CDR3 loop spans 14 amino acids. V shed 3 bases and J shed 1 base, with 7 bases lying between them. CDR3 coding DNA: TGTGCCAGCAGTTTTGTGGGGAGCAATCAGCCCCAGCATTTT. It yields the protein CASSFVGSNQPQHF.

This chain links TRBV3-1 (or the pseudogene TRBV3-2) with TRBJ1-1, with 7 positions matching TRBD1. V lost 3 bases to trimming and J lost 6 bases; unmatched junction nucleotides: 4. The CDR3 length is 13 residues. Germline V gene sequence: CDR1 LGHDT, CDR2 YNNKEL (reference sequence). CDR3 residues: CASSQTGFAEAFF. CDR3 nucleotides: TGTGCCAGCAGCCAGACAGGGTTCGCTGAAGCTTTCTTT.

This clone has more than one count but fewer than ten. The genes are TRBV6-5 and TRBJ1-5; 7 bases are a match to TRBD1. The CDR3 has 15 residues. Germline V gene sequence: CDR1 MNHEY, CDR2 SVGAGI. The V segment lost 8 bases and the J segment 0 bases; nucleotides outside the gene matches: 7. In DNA, the CDR3 is TGTGCCAGCGCCCGGACAGGTAATAGCAATCAGCCCCAGCATTTT. As protein: CASARTGNSNQPQHF.

J is TRBJ2-1 and V is TRBV3-1 (or the pseudogene TRBV3-2); a possible D gene is TRBD2 (5 bases). The CDR3 is 13 amino acids. V lost 8 bases to trimming and J lost 8 bases, with 16 bases between them. CDR1 and CDR2 (germline): LGHDT, YNNKEL (reference sequence). The CDR3 reads CASSRGSVHEQFF. The DNA for the CDR3 is TGTGCCAGCTCTCGGGGTAGCGTCCATGAGCAGTTCTTC.

V is TRBV6-6 and J is TRBJ1-6; D remains ambiguous. This CDR3 is 15 amino acids long. In germline, CDR1 is MNHNY, CDR2 SVGAGI (reference sequence). Deletions cut 2 bases from V and 11 bases from J, with 16 bases between. Here the CDR3 reads CASSYPGSQGTPLHF. The CDR3 region has the DNA TGTGCCAGCAGTTACCCGGGCTCCCAAGGGACACCCCTCCACTTT.

V and J are TRBV6-5 and TRBJ1-5, with D perhaps TRBD1 (6 bases). The CDR3 runs 14 residues. The V gene's germline CDR1 is MNHEY and CDR2 SVGAGI. V was cut by 7 bases and J by 2 bases, with 12 bases left in between. The CDR3: CASIGQRGNQPQHF. CDR3 DNA: TGTGCCAGCATAGGACAGAGGGGCAATCAGCCCCAGCATTTT.

The chain recombines TRBV7-2 with TRBJ2-3; TRBD2 might be the D (6 bases). CDR3 length: 14 residues. With 2 bases removed from V and 6 bases from J, the gap between germline ends came to 12 bases. Germline V gene data show CDR1 as SGHTA and CDR2 as FQGNSA. CDR3 in DNA: TGTGCCAGCAGCTTAAAGGCGGGGAGGGATACGCAGTATTTT. It specifies CASSLKAGRDTQYF. Based on the CDR3 plus reference TRBV7-2 and TRBJ2-3, the full variable domain is GAGVSQSPSNKVTEKGKDVELRCDPISGHTALYWYRQSLGQGLEFLIYFQGNSAPDKSGLPSDRFSAERTGGSVSTLTIQRTQQEDSAVYLCASSLKAGRDTQYFGPGTRLTVL.

V and J are TRBV6-6 and TRBJ2-1, with 11 bases that match TRBD2. CDR1 is MNHNY and CDR2 is SVGAGI in the germline V gene (reference sequence). V dropped 4 bases and J dropped 4; count of bases not matched to a gene: 6. This CDR3 comprises 16 residues. The DNA for the CDR3 is TGTGCCAGCAGTTCCTCGACTAGCGGGAATTACAATGAGCAGTTCTTC. It is translated as CASSSSTSGNYNEQFF.

The chain uses TRBV29-1 and TRBJ2-2; a weak D match, TRBD2 (6 bases). Between the trimmed V and J ends, which lost 7 bases and 7 bases, there was a span of 13 bases. The CDR3 is made up of 12 amino acids. Germline CDR1 reads SQVTM; CDR2 reads ANQGSEA. CDR3 sequence (DNA): TGCAGCGCTAGCGACAGCTACGGGGAGCTGTTTTTT. Translated: CSASDSYGELFF.

The chain carries TRBV6-5 and TRBJ1-2, with TRBD1 matching over 11 bases. Germline V gene data show CDR1 as MNHEY and CDR2 as SVGAGI. The CDR3 is made up of 14 amino acids. J was trimmed by 5 bases and V by 7 bases; bases with no gene match: 6. This chain's CDR3 is CASKAGQGAYGYTF. The DNA for the CDR3 is TGTGCCAGCAAGGCCGGACAGGGGGCGTATGGCTACACCTTC.